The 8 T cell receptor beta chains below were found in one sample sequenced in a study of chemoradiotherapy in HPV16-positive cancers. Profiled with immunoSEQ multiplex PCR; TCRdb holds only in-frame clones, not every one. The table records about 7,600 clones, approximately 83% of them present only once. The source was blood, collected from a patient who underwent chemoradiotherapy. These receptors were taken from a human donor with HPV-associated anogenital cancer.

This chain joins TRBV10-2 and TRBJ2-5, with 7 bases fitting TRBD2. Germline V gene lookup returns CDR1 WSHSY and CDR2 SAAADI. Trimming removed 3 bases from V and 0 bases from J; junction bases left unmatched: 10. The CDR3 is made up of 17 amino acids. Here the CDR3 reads CASSDWGGSSYQETQYF. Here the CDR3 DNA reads TGCGCCAGCAGTGATTGGGGAGGGTCCTCGTACCAAGAGACCCAGTACTTC.

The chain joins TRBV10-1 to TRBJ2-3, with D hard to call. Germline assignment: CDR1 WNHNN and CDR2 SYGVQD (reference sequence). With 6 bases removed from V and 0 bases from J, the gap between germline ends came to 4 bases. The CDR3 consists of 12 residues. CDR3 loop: CASSYSTDTQYF. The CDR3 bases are TGCGCCAGCAGCTACAGCACAGATACGCAGTATTTT.

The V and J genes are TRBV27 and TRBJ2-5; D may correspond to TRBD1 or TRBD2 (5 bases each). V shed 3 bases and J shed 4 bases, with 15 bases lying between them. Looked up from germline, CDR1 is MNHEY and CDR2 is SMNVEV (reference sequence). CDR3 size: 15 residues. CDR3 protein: CASSFRDVRGETQYF. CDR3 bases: TGTGCCAGCAGTTTTCGGGACGTTCGGGGAGAGACCCAGTACTTC.

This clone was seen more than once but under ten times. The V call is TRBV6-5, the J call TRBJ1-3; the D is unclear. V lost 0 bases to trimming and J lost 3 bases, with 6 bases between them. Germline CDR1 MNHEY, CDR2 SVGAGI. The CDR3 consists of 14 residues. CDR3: CASSYSAVGNTIYF. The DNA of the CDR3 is TGTGCCAGCAGTTACTCGGCGGTTGGAAACACCATATATTTT.

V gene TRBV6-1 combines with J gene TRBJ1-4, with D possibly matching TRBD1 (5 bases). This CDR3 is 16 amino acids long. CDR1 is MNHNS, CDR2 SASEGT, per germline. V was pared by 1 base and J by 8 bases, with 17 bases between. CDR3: CASSEGLGQGEEKLFF. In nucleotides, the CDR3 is TGTGCCAGCAGTGAAGGTCTTGGGCAGGGCGAAGAAAAACTGTTTTTT.

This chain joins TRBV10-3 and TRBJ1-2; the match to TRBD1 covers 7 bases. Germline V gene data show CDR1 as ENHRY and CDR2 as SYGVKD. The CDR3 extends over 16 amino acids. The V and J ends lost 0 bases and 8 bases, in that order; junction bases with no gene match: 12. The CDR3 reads CAISESGATGERGYTF. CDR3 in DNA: TGTGCCATCAGTGAGTCCGGGGCCACAGGGGAAAGAGGCTACACCTTC.

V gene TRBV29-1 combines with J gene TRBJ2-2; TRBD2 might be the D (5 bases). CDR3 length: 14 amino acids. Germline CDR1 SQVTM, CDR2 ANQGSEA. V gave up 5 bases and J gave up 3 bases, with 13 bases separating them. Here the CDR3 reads CSVSPGLHTGELFF. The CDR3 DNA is TGCAGCGTTTCCCCCGGACTTCACACCGGGGAGCTGTTTTTT.

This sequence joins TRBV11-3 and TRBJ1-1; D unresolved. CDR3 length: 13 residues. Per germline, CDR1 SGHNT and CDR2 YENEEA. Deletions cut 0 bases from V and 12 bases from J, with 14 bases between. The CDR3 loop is CASSLDYRTTSFF. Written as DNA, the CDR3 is TGTGCCAGCAGCTTAGATTATCGGACGACGTCTTTCTTT.